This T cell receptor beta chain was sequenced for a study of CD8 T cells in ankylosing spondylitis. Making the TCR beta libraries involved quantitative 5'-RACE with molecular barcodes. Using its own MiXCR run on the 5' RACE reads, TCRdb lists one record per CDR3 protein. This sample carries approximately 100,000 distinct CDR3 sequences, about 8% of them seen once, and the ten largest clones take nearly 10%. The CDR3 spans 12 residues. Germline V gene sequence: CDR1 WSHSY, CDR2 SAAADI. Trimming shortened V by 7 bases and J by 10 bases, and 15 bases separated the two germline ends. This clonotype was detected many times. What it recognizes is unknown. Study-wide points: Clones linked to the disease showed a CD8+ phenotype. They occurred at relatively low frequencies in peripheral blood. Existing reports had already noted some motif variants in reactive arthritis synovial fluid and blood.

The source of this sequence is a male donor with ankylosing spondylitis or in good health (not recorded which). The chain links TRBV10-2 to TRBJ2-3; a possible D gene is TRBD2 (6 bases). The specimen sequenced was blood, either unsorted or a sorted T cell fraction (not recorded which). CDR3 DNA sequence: TGCGCCAGCAAATACACGGGGACTGCGCAGTATTTT. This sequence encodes CASKYTGTAQYF.